This T cell receptor beta chain came from a study of blood T cell repertoires in COVID-19. Study-wide background: The origin of the acute and convalescent COVID-19 samples was the United States, Italy and Spain. Nucleic acid was either cDNA or gDNA, and it came from T cells, B-cell-depleted T cells, or PBMCs.

Germline CDR1 SEHNR, CDR2 FQNEAQ (reference sequence). There are 13 residues in the CDR3. V was pared by 0 bases and J by 5 bases, with 7 bases between. Per the study methods: Nucleated cell counts were estimated from reference gene primer amplification. Produced via immunoSEQ multiplex PCR; TCRdb's table is partial and in-frame only. V, J and clone size are those of that table, while D and trimming were read from the DNA. The sample has 200,000 to 250,000 clones, just under 90% seen once. The TCR sequence derives from a man in his sixties who had recovered from COVID-19. The J gene is TRBJ1-1, the V gene TRBV7-9, with D hard to call. The sequenced sample consisted of peripheral blood. The CDR3 here is CASSLAVGTEAFF. CDR3 nucleotide sequence: TGTGCCAGCAGCTTAGCGGTCGGTACTGAAGCTTTCTTT.